This T cell receptor beta chain was observed in a study of shared clonotypes between healthy human individuals. This CDR3 contains 15 residues. The germline V and J ends were trimmed by 4 bases and 1 base, with 12 bases remaining between them. Looked up from germline, CDR1 is SGHDT and CDR2 is YYEEEE. CD45RA-negative memory and CD45RA+ naive subsets were split from the CD4+ cells. Some 30,000 T cell genomes, or roughly 200 ng DNA, went into the sorted-subset replicate PCRs. Using immunoSEQ multiplex PCR, the repertoire was profiled, and TCRdb retains in-frame clones only, with some absent. The sample includes under 750,000 clones, roughly two thirds of them seen just once. Findings and limits, study-wide: With a handful of donors compared, roughly 5% of naive CD4 clonotypes were shared. Generally, naive subsets came out with larger estimated richness than memory subsets.

This clone was seen a few times. Its antigen is unidentified. The gene calls are TRBV5-6 and TRBJ2-1; the D gene is possibly TRBD2 (6 bases). The sample consisted of memory CD4+ T cells sorted from blood. The subset denotes: CD45RA-negative fraction. The clonotype was recovered from a woman aged 25 to 39 in good health. CDR3 DNA sequence: TGTGCCAGCAGCCCGGGACTGGAATCCTACAATGAGCAGTTCTTC. This codes for CASSPGLESYNEQFF.